The T cell receptor (beta chain) described here comes from a study of blood T cell repertoires in COVID-19. TCRdb's copy holds only in-frame clones and misses some; the assay was immunoSEQ multiplex PCR. Counted here are more than 200,000 clones, more than 80% occurring once; the ten biggest clones make up approximately 1.8%. The sequence was obtained from a man aged 55 to 70 who had recovered from COVID-19. The sequenced sample was PBMCs or T cells enriched from blood (not recorded which).

The CDR3 region is CASSQGRQGNQPQHF. CDR3 DNA: TGTGCCAGCAGCCAAGGTAGACAGGGTAACCAGCCCCAGCATTTT. The rearrangement links TRBV3-1 (or the pseudogene TRBV3-2) to TRBJ1-5; 7 bases line up with TRBD1. The germline V gene has CDR1 LGHDT and CDR2 YNNKEL (reference sequence). CDR3 length: 15 amino acids. Losses at the gene ends were 1 base for V and 7 bases for J; bases not matched to a gene: 7.